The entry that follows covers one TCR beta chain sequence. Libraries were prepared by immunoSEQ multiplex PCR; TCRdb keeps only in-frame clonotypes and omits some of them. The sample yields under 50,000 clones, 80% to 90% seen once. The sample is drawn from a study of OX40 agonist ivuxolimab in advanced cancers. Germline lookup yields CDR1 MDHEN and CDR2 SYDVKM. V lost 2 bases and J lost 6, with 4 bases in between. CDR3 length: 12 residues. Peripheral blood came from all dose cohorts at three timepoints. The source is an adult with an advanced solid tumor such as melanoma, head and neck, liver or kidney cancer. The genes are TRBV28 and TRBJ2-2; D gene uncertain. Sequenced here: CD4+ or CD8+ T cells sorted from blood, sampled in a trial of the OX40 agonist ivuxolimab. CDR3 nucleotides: TGTGCCAGCAGTTTAGTTTCCGGGGAGCTGTTTTTT. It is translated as CASSLVSGELFF. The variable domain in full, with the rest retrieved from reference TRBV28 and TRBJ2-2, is DVKVTQSSRYLVKRTGEKVFLECVQDMDHENMFWYRQDPGLGLRLIYFSYDVKMKEKGDIPEGYSVSREKKERFSLILESASTNQTSMYLCASSLVSGELFFGEGSRLTVL.